The 21 T cell receptor beta chains below were found in one sample sequenced in a study of CD8+CD57+ T cells in acquired aplastic anemia. Patients sequenced had flow cytometry evidence of CD8+CD57+ cell expansion. The TCR beta profiling, which covered VDJ combination and CDR3 sequence, was carried out using genomic DNA as the template. MiXCR was run by TCRdb on the reads, yielding one entry per CDR3 protein. The data contain 150,000 to 200,000 distinct CDR3 sequences, less than 50% of them singletons. The sample was sorted CD4+, CD8+, or CD8+CD57+ T cells (not recorded which) from PBMCs. All receptors come from a human donor with aplastic anemia.

Many counts were recorded for this clonotype. The chain is built from TRBV29-1 and TRBJ2-3, with D tentatively TRBD2 (6 bases). Per germline, CDR1 SQVTM and CDR2 ANQGSEA. Trimming removed 1 base at V and 8 bases at J, with 19 bases between. The CDR3 extends over 15 amino acids. The CDR3 is CSVEGGTPPPATQYF. The CDR3 region has the DNA TGCAGCGTTGAAGGAGGGACTCCCCCCCCGGCTACGCAGTATTTT.

The count of this clonotype is one. A read error may account for a junction end that differs from germline. V is TRBV2 and J is TRBJ1-1; unclear D gene. This CDR3 is built from 13 residues. Germline assignment: CDR1 SNHLY and CDR2 FYNNEI. CDR3 sequence (DNA): TGTGCCAGCAACATCCAGGAGAACGCTGAAGCTTTCTTT. This encodes CASNIQENAEAFF.

The chain combines TRBV7-9 with TRBJ2-7, with D possibly being TRBD1 (6 bases). Germline CDR1 reads SEHNR; CDR2 reads FQNEAQ (reference sequence). Trimming stripped 8 bases from V and 6 bases from J, with 17 bases between. CDR3 size: 13 residues. The CDR3 nucleotides read TGTGCCAGCGAGGGGGACACGGCGGGCGAGCAGTACTTC. Translating it yields CASEGDTAGEQYF.

This clonotype has a handful of counts. The chain joins TRBV25-1 to TRBJ2-7; D not resolved. Trimming took off 4 bases at V and 3 bases at J, with 16 bases between the two ends. This CDR3 is 15 amino acids long. Germline V gene data show CDR1 as MGHDK and CDR2 as SYGVNS. The CDR3 loop is CASSGVGSKSYEQYF. The DNA for the CDR3 is TGTGCCAGCAGTGGGGTCGGCTCCAAAAGCTACGAGCAGTACTTC.

In this sample, this clonotype turned up many times. The chain joins TRBV5-1 to TRBJ2-7, with TRBD1 matching 7 bases. Germline-derived CDR1 and CDR2 are SGHRS and YFSETQ. The ends lost 0 bases at V and 4 bases at J; junction bases unmatched: 4. The CDR3 contains 14 residues. The CDR3 nucleotides read TGCGCCAGCAGCTTGGCCGGGACAGCATACGAGCAGTACTTC. This sequence encodes CASSLAGTAYEQYF.

V gene TRBV14 combines with J gene TRBJ1-1; 9 nucleotides agree with TRBD1. Per the germline V gene, CDR1 is SGHDN and CDR2 is FVKESK. The CDR3 is 16 amino acids. Unmatched junction bases numbered 12, after V lost 3 bases and J lost 7 bases. CDR3 sequence reads: CASSQQFPGQGFEAFF. The CDR3 DNA sequence: TGTGCCAGCAGCCAGCAATTTCCGGGACAGGGTTTTGAAGCTTTCTTT.

This sequence joins TRBV20-1 and TRBJ1-2; no clear D. The CDR3 consists of 12 residues. Germline CDR1 DFQATT, CDR2 SNEGSKA (reference sequence). Trimming shortened V by 8 bases and J by 1 base, and 11 bases separated the two germline ends. The CDR3 spells CSPWTLNYGYTF. The CDR3, as DNA: TGCAGTCCATGGACTCTTAACTATGGCTACACCTTC.

This clonotype was detected only a few times. V usage is TRBV25-1 and J usage is TRBJ1-4, with no clear D. In germline, CDR1 is MGHDK, CDR2 SYGVNS. This CDR3 has 17 amino acids. Between the trimmed V and J ends, which lost 7 bases and 2 bases, there was a span of 20 bases. The CDR3 here is CASTRSATPSTNEKLFF. The CDR3 DNA follows: TGTGCCAGCACCCGGTCGGCAACTCCATCCACTAATGAAAAACTGTTTTTT.

There are many counts of this clonotype. The chain couples TRBV12-3 or TRBV12-4 to TRBJ2-3; D possibly corresponds to TRBD2 (5 bases). CDR3 length equals 13 residues. Trimming took 4 bases from V and 3 from J, leaving 8 bases between them. The CDR3 DNA sequence: TGTGCCAGCAGTTCCCGGGGTACAGATACGCAGTATTTT. Encoded protein: CASSSRGTDTQYF.

The V gene is TRBV5-6, the J gene TRBJ1-5, with 8 nucleotides matching TRBD1. This CDR3 is built from 14 residues. Trimming at V came to 3 bases and at J to 6 bases, leaving 5 bases not matched to a gene. CDR1 and CDR2 from the germline V gene are SGHDT and YYEEEE. Here the CDR3 reads CASSSGQGSQPQHF. CDR3 sequence (DNA): TGTGCCAGCAGCTCAGGACAGGGTAGTCAGCCCCAGCATTTT.

This clonotype was seen many times. The chain carries TRBV19 and TRBJ1-1, with D possibly TRBD1 on 5 matching bases. The germline CDR1 and CDR2 sequences are LNHDA and SQIVND (reference sequence). The CDR3 covers 15 residues. Trimming shortened V by 3 bases and J by 5 bases, and 16 bases separated the two germline ends. CDR3 in DNA: TGTGCCAGTAGTATGGGTGGTGAGGGGCATACTGAAGCTTTCTTT. The encoded protein is CASSMGGEGHTEAFF.

The genes are TRBV27 and TRBJ2-3, with 7 bases that match TRBD1. This CDR3 is built from 14 residues. The V segment lost 0 bases and the J segment 5 bases; nucleotides outside the gene matches: 2. CDR1 is MNHEY, CDR2 SMNVEV, per germline (reference sequence). The CDR3 sequence is CASSLSGGLDTQYF. The CDR3 bases are TGTGCCAGCAGTTTATCAGGGGGCCTAGATACGCAGTATTTT.

This clonotype was seen a single time. The chain combines TRBV10-3 with TRBJ2-3; D unclear. V was clipped by 10 bases and J by 4 bases, with 9 bases between them. CDR1 is ENHRY and CDR2 is SYGVKD in the germline V gene. This CDR3 is 11 amino acids long. CDR3 coding DNA: TGTGCCACAAAGGGCGCAGATACGCAGTATTTT. This translates into CATKGADTQYF.

This chain uses TRBV7-9 with TRBJ2-7; 7 bases match TRBD1. The trim removed 4 bases at V and 5 bases at J, leaving 11 bases unmatched. The CDR3 totals 15 residues. Germline V gene lookup returns CDR1 SEHNR and CDR2 FQNEAQ (reference sequence). In nucleotides, the CDR3 is TGTGCCAGCAGCTCGGGGATTTCCGGGACAGACGAGCAGTACTTC. Protein product: CASSSGISGTDEQYF.

The chain links TRBV4-2 to TRBJ1-2, with 7 nucleotides matching TRBD1. This CDR3 region has 16 residues. V lost 0 bases, J lost 3 bases, and 7 bases stayed unmatched. The V gene's germline CDR1 is LGHNA and CDR2 YNFKEQ. The CDR3 here is CASSQDDSGGDYGYTF. CDR3 DNA: TGTGCCAGCAGCCAAGATGATTCAGGGGGAGACTATGGCTACACCTTC.

Note on this clonotype: The conserved phenylalanine or tryptophan normally closing the CDR3 is absent here, so this likely arose from a read error. No DNA is shown, since the ends of the CDR3 on it are uncertain; the CDR3 is the one TCRdb lists. The chain has TRBV20-1 and TRBJ2-6; the table's D call of TRBD1 was not tested on the DNA. The length of the CDR3 is 8 amino acids, counting both ends. Germline V CDR1 and CDR2: DFQATT, SNEGSKA (reference sequence). This CDR3 reads CSASSEGQ.

The chain employs TRBV20-1 and TRBJ1-6; 9 nucleotides agree with TRBD1. The CDR3 covers 18 residues. V gave up 0 bases and J gave up 6 bases; unmatched junction bases: 12. CDR1 and CDR2 from the germline V gene are DFQATT and SNEGSKA (reference sequence). CDR3 nucleotides: TGCAGTGCTAGAGATGTTAGGACAGGGGCGGTGGGTAATTCACCCCTCCACTTT. Translation gives CSARDVRTGAVGNSPLHF.

The table lists this clonotype with many counts. This chain uses TRBV24-1 with TRBJ2-3, with D perhaps matching TRBD1 (6 bases). This CDR3 contains 20 residues. V was trimmed by 0 bases and J by 6 bases, leaving 27 bases between them. Germline CDR1 KGHDR, CDR2 SFDVKD. The CDR3 DNA reads TGTGCCACCAGTGATTTGACTCATTTATCAGGGGCACAATGGCACGATACGCAGTATTTT. Translated: CATSDLTHLSGAQWHDTQYF.

The chain combines TRBV7-7 with TRBJ2-1; TRBD2 might be the D (6 bases). The V and J ends lost 5 bases and 5 bases respectively, with 16 bases between them. Germline CDR1 reads SSHAT; CDR2 reads FNYEAQ (reference sequence). There are 15 residues in the CDR3. This CDR3 reads CASSARLEFDNEQFF. DNA for the CDR3: TGTGCCAGCAGCGCCCGACTAGAGTTCGACAATGAGCAGTTCTTC.

In its sample, this clonotype was seen many times. V gene TRBV12-3 or TRBV12-4 combines with J gene TRBJ2-3; D is ambiguous. V lost 6 bases and J 2 bases, leaving 9 bases between the germline ends. The CDR3 totals 13 residues. The CDR3 sequence is CASSAATTDTQYF. Written as DNA, the CDR3 is TGTGCCAGCAGCGCTGCCACCACAGATACGCAGTATTTT.

This clonotype was seen a handful of times. The gene calls are TRBV7-9 and TRBJ2-7; D is undetermined. Germline V gives CDR1 SEHNR, CDR2 FQNEAQ (reference sequence). Trimming stripped 6 bases from V and 5 bases from J, with 11 bases between. The CDR3 consists of 12 residues. This CDR3 reads CASSPLPDEQYF. CDR3 DNA: TGTGCCAGCAGTCCCCTTCCCGACGAGCAGTACTTC. Full variable domain (rest looked up from reference TRBV7-9 and TRBJ2-7): DTGVSQNPRHKITKRGQNVTFRCDPISEHNRLYWYRQTLGQGPEFLTYFQNEAQLEKSRLLSDRFSAERPKGSFSTLEIQRTEQGDSAMYLCASSPLPDEQYFGPGTRLTVT.